This TCR beta chain was identified during a study of blood T cell repertoires in COVID-19. Overall study: Samples taken during acute and convalescent COVID-19 were collected in the United States, Italy and Spain. PBMCs, B-cell-depleted T cells, or T cells were the source of the cDNA or gDNA that made up the material.

In the authors' workflow: Nucleated cell number was recorded as an estimate derived from reference gene primer amplification. TCRdb keeps only in-frame clones here, not all; method: immunoSEQ multiplex PCR. The DNA gave D and trimming, while V, J and clone size come from that table. The repertoire holds fewer than 250,000 clones, with 70% to 85% as singletons. The material sequenced was peripheral blood. The clonotype comes from a woman aged 50 to 60 with acute or convalescent COVID-19.

For the CDR3, the DNA is TGTGCCACCAGTGACAGGGACAGGAACTATGGCTACACCTTC. Encoded protein: CATSDRDRNYGYTF. This chain uses TRBV24-1 with TRBJ1-2, with 8 bases fitting TRBD1. CDR1 and CDR2 from the germline V gene are KGHDR and SFDVKD. The trim removed 4 bases at V and 2 bases at J, leaving 2 bases unmatched. The CDR3 sequence is 14 residues long.